This passage covers 31 T cell receptor beta chains from one sample sequenced in a study of T cell clones after liver transplantation. The repertoire was sequenced with immunoSEQ multiplex PCR; TCRdb's copy has only in-frame clones and lacks some. The table records fewer than 10,000 clones, around 72% of them present only once. The sample in question was CD8+ T cells from blood, obtained at the approximately 15-month timepoint. The receptors come from a human patient who received a liver transplant. Some T cells may be provided by the graft donor.

The chain combines TRBV7-9 with TRBJ2-1; 8 bases are shared with TRBD2. Per germline, CDR1 SEHNR and CDR2 FQNEAQ (reference sequence). Trimming removed 5 bases from V and 7 bases from J; junction bases left unmatched: 7. The CDR3 runs to 14 residues. The CDR3 is CASSTTSSGNEQFF. The DNA for the CDR3 is TGTGCCAGCAGCACAACCTCTAGCGGGAATGAGCAGTTCTTC.

The chain uses TRBV4-1 and TRBJ2-3; 8 bases match TRBD1. This CDR3 has 17 residues. J gave up 4 bases and V 1 base, and 10 bases lay outside the gene matches. Germline CDR1 and CDR2: MGHRA and YSYEKL. The CDR3 is CASSQVFGDRSSDTQYF. DNA for the CDR3: TGCGCCAGCAGCCAAGTCTTCGGGGACAGGTCATCAGATACGCAGTATTTT.

This clone was seen a few times. Here the CDR3 reads CASTSRRTDNTDTQYF. The CDR3, as DNA: TGTGCCAGCACTTCTAGGAGGACAGATAACACAGATACGCAGTATTTT. V gene TRBV27 combines with J gene TRBJ2-3, with D perhaps matching TRBD1 (6 bases). This CDR3 contains 16 residues. V was shortened by 7 bases and J by 2 bases, with 19 bases between the two germline ends. In germline, CDR1 is MNHEY, CDR2 SMNVEV (reference sequence).

In this sample, this clone turned up a few times. The J gene is TRBJ2-4, the V gene TRBV10-3; the match to TRBD1 covers 10 bases. V shed 3 bases and J 5 bases; nucleotides not matched to a gene: 7. The CDR3 has 16 amino acids. Germline V gene lookup returns CDR1 ENHRY and CDR2 SYGVKD. The CDR3 loop reads CAISDPGQGSENIQYF. The CDR3, as DNA: TGTGCCATCAGTGATCCGGGACAGGGGTCAGAAAACATTCAGTACTTC.

This clone was counted a few times. The chain has TRBV7-9 and TRBJ2-2; D call uncertain. The CDR3 is made up of 13 amino acids. V lost 11 bases and J 2 bases, leaving 12 bases between the germline ends. CDR1 and CDR2 from the germline V gene are SEHNR and FQNEAQ (reference sequence). The CDR3 DNA reads TGTGCCGGCGGCCCAGATAACACCGGGGAGCTGTTTTTT. Protein sequence: CAGGPDNTGELFF.

This chain connects TRBV6-5 to TRBJ2-3; TRBD2 matches at 11 bases. The V gene end was trimmed by 5 bases and the J gene end by 6 bases; junction bases not matched to a gene: 4. From germline, CDR1 is MNHEY and CDR2 SVGAGI. The CDR3 extends over 14 amino acids. The CDR3 nucleotides read TGTGCCAGCAGTATGTTAGCGGGAGGGGATACGCAGTATTTT. Translated: CASSMLAGGDTQYF.

V is TRBV27 and J is TRBJ2-1; weak D call: TRBD2 (5 bases). CDR1 and CDR2 from the germline V gene are MNHEY and SMNVEV (reference sequence). The CDR3 runs to 14 residues. V was pared by 5 bases and J by 4 bases, with 12 bases between. The CDR3 DNA follows: TGTGCCAGCAGTCCGGGATCCAATTACAATGAGCAGTTCTTC. Protein product: CASSPGSNYNEQFF.

In DNA form, the CDR3 reads TGCGCCAGCAGCTTCCTAGCTGGGAGCACCTGGGATGAGCAGTTCTTC. It codes for CASSFLAGSTWDEQFF. This sequence joins TRBV4-3 and TRBJ2-1; maybe TRBD2 (5 bases). CDR3 length: 16 amino acids. The V end was cut by 5 bases, the J end by 8 bases, with 22 bases between. Germline V gives CDR1 LGHNA, CDR2 YSLEER.

The chain recombines TRBV27 with TRBJ2-1, with TRBD2 identical over 9 bases. CDR3 length equals 14 residues. Germline trimming cut 7 bases from V and 4 bases from J; bases unmatched to any gene: 5. The germline CDR1 and CDR2 sequences are MNHEY and SMNVEV (reference sequence). This chain's CDR3 is CASTTSGFYNEQFF. Here the CDR3 DNA reads TGTGCCAGCACGACTAGCGGATTTTACAATGAGCAGTTCTTC.

Here the CDR3 DNA reads TGTGCCAGCACTAAAGATACAGAGGGGAGGGAGCAGCCCCAGCATTTT. Protein: CASTKDTEGREQPQHF. The rearrangement joins TRBV28 to TRBJ1-5; D might be TRBD1 (5 bases). V lost 7 bases and J lost 7, with 23 bases in between. This CDR3 region has 16 residues. The V gene's germline CDR1 is MDHEN and CDR2 SYDVKM.

The chain has TRBV6-5 and TRBJ2-1; 9 bases line up with TRBD1. V lost 5 bases, J lost 15 bases, and 8 bases stayed unmatched. The CDR3 extends over 12 amino acids. Germline CDR1 and CDR2: MNHEY and SVGAGI. CDR3 in amino acids: CASSNLRDRAFF. CDR3 sequence (DNA): TGTGCCAGCAGTAACCTCCGGGACAGGGCGTTCTTC.

This clone is categorized as medium-sized (0.01 to 0.1%). V and J are TRBV5-6 and TRBJ1-6; D remains ambiguous. V gave up 1 base and J gave up 7 bases, with 12 bases separating them. Per germline, CDR1 SGHDT and CDR2 YYEEEE. The CDR3 extends over 15 amino acids. CDR3 sequence (DNA): TGTGCCAGCAGCTTGCCCAGCACTTCGAATTCACCCCTCCACTTT. Protein sequence: CASSLPSTSNSPLHF.

V gene TRBV5-4 combines with J gene TRBJ1-1; D is unclear. The germline gives CDR1 SGHNT, CDR2 YYREEE (reference sequence). V shed 5 bases and J shed 0 bases, with 14 bases lying between them. The CDR3 is 15 residues long. CDR3 sequence reads: CASRNEGGLNTEAFF. The CDR3 DNA follows: TGTGCCAGCAGGAACGAGGGAGGACTGAACACTGAAGCTTTCTTT. The full variable domain, its missing parts supplied by reference TRBV5-4 and TRBJ1-1, is ETGVTQSPTHLIKTRGQQVTLRCSSQSGHNTVSWYQQALGQGPQFIFQYYREEENGRGNFPPRFSGLQFPNYSSELNVNALELDDSALYLCASRNEGGLNTEAFFGQGTRLTVV.

This sequence joins TRBV7-8 and TRBJ2-1, with D perhaps TRBD1 or TRBD2 (5 bases each). V lost 4 bases to trimming and J lost 0 bases, with 22 bases between them. The CDR3 is 19 amino acids. From germline, CDR1 is SGHVS and CDR2 FQNEAQ. The CDR3 loop reads CASSSNLLGAESSYNEQFF. The CDR3 bases are TGTGCCAGCAGCTCTAACCTACTCGGGGCAGAGAGCTCCTACAATGAGCAGTTCTTC.

The rearrangement links TRBV27 to TRBJ2-1; TRBD2 matches at 11 bases. Losses at the gene ends were 6 bases for V and 4 bases for J; bases not matched to a gene: 5. Germline values: CDR1 MNHEY, CDR2 SMNVEV (reference sequence). CDR3 length equals 15 residues. The CDR3 DNA is TGTGCCAGCAGCGTACTAGCGGGAGCGTACAATGAGCAGTTCTTC. Protein: CASSVLAGAYNEQFF.

This chain's CDR3 is CASLANNEQFF. CDR3 in DNA: TGTGCCAGCCTAGCGAACAATGAGCAGTTCTTC. The J gene is TRBJ2-1, the V gene TRBV6-6, with D possibly matching TRBD2 (6 bases). The germline CDR1 and CDR2 sequences are MNHNY and SVGAGI (reference sequence). This CDR3 has 11 amino acids. Trimming removed 8 bases from V and 5 bases from J, with 7 bases in between.

The chain is built from TRBV11-1 and TRBJ1-1, with a possible D match to TRBD1 (6 bases). Germline CDR1 reads SGHAT; CDR2 reads FQDESV (reference sequence). The CDR3 totals 15 residues. The V end lost 7 bases, the J end lost 4 bases, and 19 bases lay between the germline ends. CDR3 amino acids: CASTLGARGGTEAFF. The CDR3 DNA reads TGTGCCAGCACCTTGGGGGCCCGCGGGGGCACTGAAGCTTTCTTT.

The chain carries TRBV4-1 and TRBJ1-2; D not certain. Trimming left V 0 bases short and J 2 bases short, with 7 bases between. The CDR3 is 14 residues long. Germline V gives CDR1 MGHRA, CDR2 YSYEKL. The CDR3 DNA is TGCGCCAGCAGCCAAGATCGGGGAAACTATGGCTACACCTTC. Amino acid sequence: CASSQDRGNYGYTF.

V is TRBV15 and J is TRBJ2-1, with 11 bases aligning to TRBD2. J lost 7 bases, V lost 4 bases, and 6 bases had no gene match. Germline V gene data show CDR1 as LNHNV and CDR2 as YYDKDF (reference sequence). The CDR3 is made up of 15 amino acids. CDR3 DNA sequence: TGTGCCACCAGCACAACTAGCGGGAGTGCTAATGAGCAGTTCTTC. Translating it yields CATSTTSGSANEQFF.

The CDR3 DNA reads as TGTGCCAGCAGTGATAGCGGGGGTTACAATGAGCAGTTCTTC. Its protein is CASSDSGGYNEQFF. This chain connects TRBV2 to TRBJ2-1; 9 nucleotides match TRBD2. The germline gives CDR1 SNHLY, CDR2 FYNNEI. This CDR3 is 14 amino acids long. Trimming removed 3 bases from V and 4 bases from J; junction bases left unmatched: 1.

This chain joins TRBV7-9 and TRBJ2-1; 8 bases agree with TRBD2. V lost 3 bases, J lost 3 bases, and 1 base stayed unmatched. The V gene's germline CDR1 is SEHNR and CDR2 FQNEAQ (reference sequence). The CDR3 is 14 amino acids. The CDR3 loop is CASSFGTSYNEQFF. Here the CDR3 DNA reads TGTGCCAGCAGCTTCGGGACTAGCTACAATGAGCAGTTCTTC.

This clone was seen just once. This CDR3 reads CASRATVMNTEAFF. The CDR3 DNA is TGTGCCAGCAGGGCGACAGTTATGAACACTGAAGCTTTCTTT. The chain couples TRBV2 to TRBJ1-1, with a tentative D call TRBD1 (5 bases). V lost 6 bases to trimming and J lost 0 bases, with 11 bases between them. Germline V gene lookup returns CDR1 SNHLY and CDR2 FYNNEI. The CDR3 loop spans 14 amino acids.

The chain uses TRBV5-1 and TRBJ2-1; D call uncertain. V was clipped by 7 bases and J by 4 bases, with 12 bases between them. The CDR3 totals 13 residues. CDR1 SGHRS and CDR2 YFSETQ come from the germline V gene. The CDR3 DNA is TGCGCCAGCGGGCCGGGCAATTACAATGAGCAGTTCTTC. It translates to CASGPGNYNEQFF.

The gene calls are TRBV4-1 and TRBJ2-3; TRBD1 or TRBD2 may be the D gene (5 bases each). This CDR3 has 18 amino acids. CDR1 is MGHRA, CDR2 YSYEKL, per germline. V shed 2 bases and J shed 0 bases, with 18 bases lying between them. The CDR3 region is CASSQWGLGGASTDTQYF. DNA of the CDR3: TGCGCCAGCAGCCAATGGGGGTTGGGTGGAGCTAGCACAGATACGCAGTATTTT.

The chain combines TRBV6-1 with TRBJ1-1; 7 bases map to TRBD1. The V and J ends lost 3 bases and 4 bases, in that order; junction bases with no gene match: 14. The CDR3 is 17 residues long. The germline V gene encodes CDR1 MNHNS and CDR2 SASEGT. CDR3 nucleotide sequence: TGTGCCAGCAGTGATTACCCCCTCGGTGCAGGGGGCACTGAAGCTTTCTTT. This sequence encodes CASSDYPLGAGGTEAFF.

This chain joins TRBV6-5 and TRBJ1-4; 10 nucleotides match TRBD1. The CDR3 contains 14 residues. Germline loops: CDR1 MNHEY, CDR2 SVGAGI. J lost 6 bases, V lost 2 bases, and 0 bases had no gene match. CDR3 DNA sequence: TGTGCCAGCAGTTACGGGACAGGGGATGAAAAACTGTTTTTT. Amino acid sequence: CASSYGTGDEKLFF.

The V and J genes are TRBV5-8 and TRBJ2-1, with D possibly being TRBD1 or TRBD2 (5 bases each). Per germline, CDR1 SGHTS and CDR2 YDEGEE. The length of the CDR3 is 16 residues. V gave up 7 bases and J gave up 8 bases, with 25 bases separating them. Written as DNA, the CDR3 is TGTGCCAGCCACAGATCCCTGGGGACCCCCAGCGATGAGCAGTTCTTC. Residues: CASHRSLGTPSDEQFF.

The CDR3 DNA reads TGTGCCTGGAGGACCGGGACAGGGACAACAACCCCCTACGAGCAGTACTTC. Residues: CAWRTGTGTTTPYEQYF. V is TRBV30 and J is TRBJ2-7; TRBD1 agrees at 9 bases. Germline CDR1 GTSNPN, CDR2 SVGIG (reference sequence). V was pared by 3 bases and J by 2 bases, with 14 bases of the junction left unmatched. The CDR3 runs to 17 residues. Variable domain in full (rest from reference TRBV30 and TRBJ2-7): SQTIHQWPATLVQPVGSPLSLECTVEGTSNPNLYWYRQAAGRGLQLLFYSVGIGQISSEVPQNLSASRPQDRQFILSSKKLLLSDSGFYLCAWRTGTGTTTPYEQYFGPGTRLTVT.

The chain is built from TRBV5-4 and TRBJ2-2, with 8 bases identical to TRBD1. Germline-derived CDR1 and CDR2 are SGHNT and YYREEE (reference sequence). With V trimmed by 6 bases and J by 3 bases, 7 bases remained unmatched. The CDR3 loop spans 15 amino acids. Written as DNA, the CDR3 is TGTGCCAGCAATTCCGGGACAGGCTACACCGGGGAGCTGTTTTTT. Translating it yields CASNSGTGYTGELFF.

By share, this clone ranks as medium-sized. The sample has other DNA sequences that encode this CDR3 too. The chain carries TRBV18 and TRBJ2-7; 8 nucleotides match TRBD1. The germline CDR1 and CDR2 sequences are KGHSH and LQKENI. The V and J ends lost 7 bases and 0 bases, in that order; junction bases with no gene match: 8. This CDR3 contains 15 residues. For the CDR3, the DNA is TGTGCCAGCTTCGACAGGGGTCCTGCCTCCTACGAGCAGTACGTC. Amino acid sequence: CASFDRGPASYEQYV.

V and J are TRBV13 and TRBJ2-7; D not certain. In germline, CDR1 is PRHDT, CDR2 FYEKMQ (reference sequence). The CDR3 extends over 12 amino acids. V lost 4 bases and J lost 4, with 8 bases in between. The chain's CDR3 is CASSSSRYEQYF. The CDR3 DNA is TGTGCCAGCAGCTCCTCGAGATACGAGCAGTACTTC.